The T cell receptor (beta chain) described here comes from a study of T cells in Graves' hyperthyroidism and ophthalmopathy. Regions amplified from RNA transcripts were the TCR beta CDR3 regions. The primer set for the first-round RT-PCR of the TCR CDR3 was HTBI. TCRdb independently ran MiXCR on the multiplex PCR reads; one entry per CDR3 protein. The table records 300,000 to 450,000 distinct CDR3 sequences, more than 20% of them present only once. General observations from the study: Onset of ophthalmopathy came a median approximately 6.5 months after the model predicted it.

This CDR3 is 19 amino acids long. CDR1 SGHRS and CDR2 YFSETQ come from the germline V gene. The V gene lost 4 bases and the J gene lost 0 bases, with 20 bases spanning the gap. The patients, who ranged from 18 to 65 in age, presented with newly diagnosed hyperthyroidism lasting under 2 months. On this clonotype itself: The antigen remains unidentified.

Material: blood. The rearrangement uses TRBV5-1 and TRBJ2-6; tentatively, D is TRBD1 (6 bases). This sequence originates from a man aged 50 to 59 with Graves' hyperthyroidism. The CDR3 protein is CASSLLPPGQGSGANVLTF. The CDR3 DNA follows: TGCGCCAGCAGCCTATTACCACCGGGACAAGGCTCTGGGGCCAACGTCCTGACTTTC.